This TCR beta chain was sequenced during a study of T cell responses to AZD1222 COVID-19 vaccine. Looking at the study overall: Pooled together were second doses at about 4 or about 12 weeks.

This clone was counted between two and nine times. Its antigen is unknown. The CDR3 has 14 residues. Germline CDR1 is SQVTM and CDR2 is ANQGSEA. The V gene lost 7 bases and the J gene lost 2 bases, with 17 bases spanning the gap. The method was immunoSEQ multiplex PCR; TCRdb's version includes in-frame clones alone and lacks a portion of them. The sample shows about 130,000 clones, roughly 88% of them seen only once. Broader study findings: Only after the peak T cell response were repertoires sampled. At baseline, seropositivity was found in only 5 to 7 AZD1222 recipients. Reports indicate that nearly half of spike-specific TCRs are directed at unmutated variant regions.

This specimen was peripheral blood, taken on day 0 of AZD1222 vaccination. This chain uses TRBV29-1 with TRBJ1-2; D remains unclear. The TCR originated in an adult in good health. The DNA for the CDR3 is TGCAGCGCACCAAAGCGAGTAGGAAACTATGGCTACACCTTC. Translation: CSAPKRVGNYGYTF.